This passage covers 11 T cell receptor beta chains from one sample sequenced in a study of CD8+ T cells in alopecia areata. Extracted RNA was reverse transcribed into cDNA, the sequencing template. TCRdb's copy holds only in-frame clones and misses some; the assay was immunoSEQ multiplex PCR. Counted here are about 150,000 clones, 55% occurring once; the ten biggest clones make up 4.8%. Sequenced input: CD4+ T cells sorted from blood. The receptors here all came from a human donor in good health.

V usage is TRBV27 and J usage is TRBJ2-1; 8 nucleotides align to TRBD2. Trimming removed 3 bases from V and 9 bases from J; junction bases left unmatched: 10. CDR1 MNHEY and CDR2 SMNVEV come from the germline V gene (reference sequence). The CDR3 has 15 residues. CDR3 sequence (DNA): TGTGCCAGCAGTTTCCTCGGGAGGGCCGACGTTGAGCAGTTCTTC. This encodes CASSFLGRADVEQFF.

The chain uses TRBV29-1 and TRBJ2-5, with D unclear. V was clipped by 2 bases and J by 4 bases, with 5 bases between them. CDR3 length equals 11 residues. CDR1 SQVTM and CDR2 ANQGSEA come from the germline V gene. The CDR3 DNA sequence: TGCAGCGTTGAAACCGGAGAGACCCAGTACTTC. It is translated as CSVETGETQYF.

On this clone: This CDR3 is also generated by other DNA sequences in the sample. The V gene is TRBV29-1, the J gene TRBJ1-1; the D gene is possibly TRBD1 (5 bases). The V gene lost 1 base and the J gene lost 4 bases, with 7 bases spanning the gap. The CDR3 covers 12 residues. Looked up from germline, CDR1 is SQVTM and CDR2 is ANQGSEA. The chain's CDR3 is CSVEGGGTEAFF. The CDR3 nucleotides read TGCAGCGTTGAAGGGGGGGGCACTGAAGCTTTCTTT.

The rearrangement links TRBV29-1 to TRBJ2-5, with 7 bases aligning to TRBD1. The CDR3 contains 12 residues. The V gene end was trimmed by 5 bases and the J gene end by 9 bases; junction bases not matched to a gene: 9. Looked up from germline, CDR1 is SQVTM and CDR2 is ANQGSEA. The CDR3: CSVLYWQGAQYF. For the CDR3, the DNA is TGCAGCGTTCTCTACTGGCAGGGGGCCCAGTACTTC. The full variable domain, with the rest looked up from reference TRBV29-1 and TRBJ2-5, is SAVISQKPSRDICQRGTSLTIQCQVDSQVTMMFWYRQQPGQSLTLIATANQGSEATYESGFVIDKFPISRPNLTFSTLTVSNMSPEDSSIYLCSVLYWQGAQYFGPGTRLLVL.

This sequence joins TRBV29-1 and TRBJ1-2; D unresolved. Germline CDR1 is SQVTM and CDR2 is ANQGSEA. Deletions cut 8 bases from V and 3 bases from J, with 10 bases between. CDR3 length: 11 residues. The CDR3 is CSPRRDYGYTF. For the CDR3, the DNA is TGCAGCCCTCGGCGGGACTATGGCTACACCTTC. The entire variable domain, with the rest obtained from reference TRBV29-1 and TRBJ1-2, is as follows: SAVISQKPSRDICQRGTSLTIQCQVDSQVTMMFWYRQQPGQSLTLIATANQGSEATYESGFVIDKFPISRPNLTFSTLTVSNMSPEDSSIYLCSPRRDYGYTFGSGTRLTVV.

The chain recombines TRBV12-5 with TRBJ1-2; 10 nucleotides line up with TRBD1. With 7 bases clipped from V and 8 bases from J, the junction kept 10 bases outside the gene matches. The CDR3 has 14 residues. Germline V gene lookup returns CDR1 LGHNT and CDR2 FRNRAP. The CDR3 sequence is CASASSGTGEGYTF. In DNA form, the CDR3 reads TGTGCTAGTGCTTCCTCCGGGACAGGGGAGGGCTACACCTTC.

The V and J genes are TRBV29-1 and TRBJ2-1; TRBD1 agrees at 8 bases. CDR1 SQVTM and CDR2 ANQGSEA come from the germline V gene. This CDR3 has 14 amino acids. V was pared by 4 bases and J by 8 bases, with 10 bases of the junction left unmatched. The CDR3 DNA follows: TGCAGCGTTGTAGGCAGGGGGCGGTTGCATGAGCAGTTCTTC. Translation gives CSVVGRGRLHEQFF.

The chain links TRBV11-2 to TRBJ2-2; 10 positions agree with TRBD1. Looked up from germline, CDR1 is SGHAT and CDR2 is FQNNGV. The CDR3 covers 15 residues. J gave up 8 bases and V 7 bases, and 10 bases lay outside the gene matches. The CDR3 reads CASNRGTGVPGELFF. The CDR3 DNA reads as TGTGCCAGCAACCGCGGGACAGGGGTTCCGGGGGAGCTGTTTTTT. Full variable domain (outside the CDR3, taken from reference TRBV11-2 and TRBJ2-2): EAGVAQSPRYKIIEKRQSVAFWCNPISGHATLYWYQQILGQGPKLLIQFQNNGVVDDSQLPKDRFSAERLKGVDSTLKIQPAKLEDSAVYLCASNRGTGVPGELFFGEGSRLTVL.

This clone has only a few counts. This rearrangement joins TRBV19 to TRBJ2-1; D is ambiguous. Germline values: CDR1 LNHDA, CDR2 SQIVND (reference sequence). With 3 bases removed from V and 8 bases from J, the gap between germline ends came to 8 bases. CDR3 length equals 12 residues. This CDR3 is CASSIKIHEQFF. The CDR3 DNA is TGTGCCAGTAGTATCAAGATCCATGAGCAGTTCTTC.

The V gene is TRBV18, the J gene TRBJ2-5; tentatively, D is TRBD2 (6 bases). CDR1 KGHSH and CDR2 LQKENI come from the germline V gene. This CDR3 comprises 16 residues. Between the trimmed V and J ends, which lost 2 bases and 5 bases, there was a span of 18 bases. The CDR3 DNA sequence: TGTGCCAGCTCACCAGGTGCAGGCAATGCGGGGGAGACCCAGTACTTC. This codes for CASSPGAGNAGETQYF.

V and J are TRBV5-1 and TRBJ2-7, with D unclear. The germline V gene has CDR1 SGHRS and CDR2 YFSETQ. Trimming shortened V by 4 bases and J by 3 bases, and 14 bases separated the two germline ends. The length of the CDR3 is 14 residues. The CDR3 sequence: CASSRDGPDYEQYF. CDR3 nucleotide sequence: TGCGCCAGCAGCCGAGACGGGCCAGACTACGAGCAGTACTTC.